One and the same sample provided the 16 T cell receptor beta chains below, sequenced in a study of T cells in Graves' hyperthyroidism and ophthalmopathy. The CDR3 regions of TCR beta were amplified from RNA transcripts. First-round RT-PCR targeting the TCR CDR3 was performed with the HTBI primer set. One entry per CDR3 protein results from TCRdb running MiXCR on the multiplex PCR reads. The sample carries over 650,000 distinct CDR3 sequences, less than 45% recorded once. The specimen sequenced was peripheral blood or thyroid tissue (not recorded which). Every receptor here comes from an adult man with Graves' disease, either hyperthyroidism or ophthalmopathy (not recorded which).

This clonotype was observed many times. The chain couples TRBV15 to TRBJ1-2, with unresolved D. Trimming cost V 5 bases and J 4 bases, with 17 bases left between them. Germline V gene data show CDR1 as LNHNV and CDR2 as YYDKDF (reference sequence). The CDR3 length is 15 residues. The CDR3 coding sequence is TGTGCCACCAGCCATCGGGAGTCAAGCAGCTATGGCTACACCTTC. Amino acids: CATSHRESSSYGYTF.

The chain carries TRBV5-5 and TRBJ1-6; D gene ambiguous. This CDR3 is built from 14 residues. Trimming shortened V by 4 bases and J by 10 bases, and 15 bases separated the two germline ends. Germline CDR1 SGHKS, CDR2 YYEKEE (reference sequence). The CDR3 loop reads CASSLRPTQSPLHF. The CDR3 bases are TGTGCCAGCAGCCTGAGACCCACTCAATCACCCCTCCACTTT.

The chain combines TRBV13 with TRBJ1-1; 9 nucleotides match TRBD1. CDR1 and CDR2 from the germline V gene are PRHDT and FYEKMQ (reference sequence). The CDR3 length is 16 residues. V shed 0 bases and J 2 bases; nucleotides not matched to a gene: 4. The CDR3 sequence: CASSLGTGGANTEAFF. DNA for the CDR3: TGTGCCAGCAGCTTAGGGACAGGGGGGGCAAACACTGAAGCTTTCTTT.

The rearrangement uses TRBV7-2 and TRBJ2-3; D is unclear. This CDR3 is 14 amino acids long. Trimming took 1 base from V and 4 from J, leaving 9 bases between them. Per the germline V gene, CDR1 is SGHTA and CDR2 is FQGNSA. The CDR3 DNA reads TGTGCCAGCAGCTTAGTTGGAGTTGCAGATACGCAGTATTTT. This translates into CASSLVGVADTQYF.

This clonotype has at least ten counts. This chain uses TRBV5-1 with TRBJ2-6; D not certain. The CDR3 sequence is 16 residues long. Trimming removed 0 bases at V and 0 bases at J, with 7 bases between. Per the germline V gene, CDR1 is SGHRS and CDR2 is YFSETQ. In nucleotides, the CDR3 is TGCGCCAGCAGCTTGGAGCAGAGCTCTGGGGCCAACGTCCTGACTTTC. Its protein is CASSLEQSSGANVLTF.

This clonotype has at least ten counts. DNA for the CDR3: TGCAGCGTTGTGGGTCAGGGCGGCACTGAAGCTTTCTTT. It translates to CSVVGQGGTEAFF. The chain combines TRBV29-1 with TRBJ1-1, with D tentatively TRBD1 (5 bases). CDR3 length: 13 amino acids. V shed 4 bases and J shed 4 bases, with 13 bases lying between them. The germline V gene encodes CDR1 SQVTM and CDR2 ANQGSEA.

A few counts support this clonotype. The rearrangement uses TRBV19 and TRBJ1-1; 7 positions agree with TRBD1. J lost 0 bases, V lost 7 bases, and 8 bases had no gene match. The CDR3 length is 15 residues. From germline, CDR1 is LNHDA and CDR2 SQIVND (reference sequence). The CDR3 here is CASTSQGGLNTEAFF. The DNA of the CDR3 is TGTGCCAGTACGTCGCAGGGGGGACTGAACACTGAAGCTTTCTTT.

V and J are TRBV29-1 and TRBJ2-5; possible D gene TRBD2, 5 bases. The CDR3 has 11 residues. The germline V gene has CDR1 SQVTM and CDR2 ANQGSEA. Trimming stripped 1 base from V and 7 bases from J, with 7 bases between. The CDR3 loop is CSVEGGGTQYF. The CDR3 nucleotides are TGCAGCGTTGAAGGAGGAGGGACCCAGTACTTC.

This clonotype has just one count. The J gene is TRBJ1-1, the V gene TRBV7-9; 8 bases are shared with TRBD1. The CDR3 has 17 amino acids. After removal of 5 bases from V and 4 bases from J, the junction contained 15 bases not matched to a gene. Germline assignment: CDR1 SEHNR and CDR2 FQNEAQ (reference sequence). The CDR3, as DNA: TGTGCCAGCAGCCAAGGTTGGGACAGGATCATGAGCACTGAAGCTTTCTTT. Protein product: CASSQGWDRIMSTEAFF.

The chain is built from TRBV29-1 and TRBJ1-1; maybe TRBD1 (5 bases). The germline CDR1 and CDR2 sequences are SQVTM and ANQGSEA. This CDR3 has 13 amino acids. V was clipped by 8 bases and J by 1 base, with 14 bases between them. The DNA of the CDR3 is TGCAGCCATAGGGGAATGGGGAACACTGAAGCTTTCTTT. Protein: CSHRGMGNTEAFF.

The chain employs TRBV9 and TRBJ1-2; D call uncertain. V shed 5 bases and J shed 0 bases, with 17 bases lying between them. Per germline, CDR1 SGDLS and CDR2 YYNGEE. The CDR3 has 16 amino acids. The CDR3 coding sequence is TGTGCCAGCAGTTGGGAGTTGGGAAGGTCTAACTATGGCTACACCTTC. Its translation is CASSWELGRSNYGYTF.

The V and J genes are TRBV12-3 or TRBV12-4 and TRBJ1-5; D remains unclear. This CDR3 is built from 14 residues. V was pared by 2 bases and J by 6 bases, with 11 bases between. This chain's CDR3 is CASSLIGLGQPQHF. For the CDR3, the DNA is TGTGCCAGCAGTTTAATTGGGTTGGGTCAGCCCCAGCATTTT.

The chain is built from TRBV7-9 and TRBJ1-2; D is perhaps TRBD1 (5 bases). Trimming stripped 3 bases from V and 8 bases from J, with 16 bases between. In germline, CDR1 is SEHNR, CDR2 FQNEAQ (reference sequence). The CDR3 is made up of 14 amino acids. The CDR3 DNA is TGTGCCAGCAGCTTCCTGGAAAGGGGTGGGGGCTACACCTTC. This translates into CASSFLERGGGYTF.

Turning to this clonotype: Possible read error: a much larger clone is one base away. The V gene is TRBV7-8, the J gene TRBJ1-1; 8 bases agree with TRBD1. This CDR3 region has 17 residues. Losses at the gene ends were 1 base for V and 3 bases for J; bases not matched to a gene: 10. Germline loops: CDR1 SGHVS, CDR2 FQNEAQ. The CDR3 is CASSLGTGSDKDTEAFF. The DNA for the CDR3 is TGTGCCAGCAGCTTAGGGACAGGGAGTGATAAGGACACTGAAGCTTTCTTT.

V and J are TRBV2 and TRBJ2-5; tentatively, D is TRBD1 or TRBD2 (6 bases each). Per the germline V gene, CDR1 is SNHLY and CDR2 is FYNNEI. Trimming took off 6 bases at V and 1 base at J, with 12 bases between the two ends. The CDR3 is made up of 14 amino acids. The CDR3 sequence: CASSVEGVQETQYF. Here the CDR3 DNA reads TGTGCCAGCAGCGTGGAGGGGGTCCAAGAGACCCAGTACTTC.

The V gene is TRBV12-3 or TRBV12-4, the J gene TRBJ1-1, with 7 bases that match TRBD1. The CDR3 length is 12 residues. Trimming at V came to 6 bases and at J to 6 bases, leaving 4 bases not matched to a gene. CDR3 bases: TGTGCCAGCAGGACAGGGTTTGCTGAAGCTTTCTTT. This encodes CASRTGFAEAFF.